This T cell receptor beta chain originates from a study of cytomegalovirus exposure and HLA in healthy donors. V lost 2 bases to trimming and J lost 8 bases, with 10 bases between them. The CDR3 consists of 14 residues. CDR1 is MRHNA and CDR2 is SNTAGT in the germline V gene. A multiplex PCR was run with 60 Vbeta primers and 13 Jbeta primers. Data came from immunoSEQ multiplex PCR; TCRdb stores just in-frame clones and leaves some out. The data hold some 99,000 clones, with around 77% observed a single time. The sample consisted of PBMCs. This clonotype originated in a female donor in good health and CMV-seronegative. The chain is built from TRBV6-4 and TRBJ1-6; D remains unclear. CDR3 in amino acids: CASSDVAGYSPLHF. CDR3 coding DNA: TGTGCCAGCAGTGACGTCGCAGGCTATTCACCCCTCCACTTT.